This T cell receptor (beta chain) originates from a study of CD8 T cells in Susac syndrome. Study results and caveats: Clonal expansion of CD8+ cells in Susac peaked in TEMRA cells (and in active patients).

Losses at the gene ends were 1 base for V and 4 bases for J; bases not matched to a gene: 9. The CDR3 covers 17 residues. The V gene's germline CDR1 is GTSNPN and CDR2 SVGIG (reference sequence). Regarding this clonotype: The antigen remains undetermined.

Reverse transcription used about 0.5 to 1 ug RNA and random hexamers. Using its own MiXCR run on the immunoSEQ multiplex PCR reads, TCRdb lists one record per CDR3 protein. The top ten clones hold about 0.94% of a sample with 75,000 to 100,000 distinct CDR3 sequences, around 94% of them seen once. Material for sequencing was CD8+ T cells from PBMCs. The rearrangement joins TRBV30 to TRBJ2-1; TRBD2 matches at 11 bases. The sequence came from a human donor with Susac syndrome. The CDR3 is CAWSGLAGRGGYNEQFF. The DNA of the CDR3 is TGTGCCTGGAGTGGACTAGCGGGAAGGGGAGGGTACAATGAGCAGTTCTTC.